The 17 T cell receptor beta chains given below trace back to one sample, sequenced in a study of T cell responses to AZD1222 COVID-19 vaccine. Profiling relied on immunoSEQ multiplex PCR, and the TCRdb table lists in-frame clones only, not all of them. The table records about 75,000 clones, 88% of them present only once. Here the sequenced sample was peripheral blood, taken 28 days after the second dose of the MenACWY control vaccine. These receptors all come from an adult who received the MenACWY meningococcal vaccine as a control.

The chain uses TRBV28 and TRBJ1-1; a possible D gene is TRBD1 (5 bases). This CDR3 spans 12 amino acids. CDR1 and CDR2 from the germline V gene are MDHEN and SYDVKM. V lost 6 bases and J lost 3, with 8 bases in between. The CDR3 loop is CASRGPDTEAFF. CDR3 nucleotide sequence: TGTGCCAGCAGGGGGCCGGACACTGAAGCTTTCTTT. The whole variable domain, filled in from reference TRBV28 and TRBJ1-1, reads DVKVTQSSRYLVKRTGEKVFLECVQDMDHENMFWYRQDPGLGLRLIYFSYDVKMKEKGDIPEGYSVSREKKERFSLILESASTNQTSMYLCASRGPDTEAFFGQGTRLTVV.

This chain links TRBV5-6 with TRBJ2-7; tentative D call: TRBD2 (5 bases). Germline CDR1 reads SGHDT; CDR2 reads YYEEEE. CDR3 length: 14 amino acids. V was cut by 0 bases and J by 3 bases, with 10 bases left in between. CDR3 DNA sequence: TGTGCCAGCAGCTTGGGAGGCGGACTCTACGAGCAGTACTTC. Protein: CASSLGGGLYEQYF.

V usage is TRBV19 and J usage is TRBJ2-1; the match to TRBD2 covers 11 bases. J lost 0 bases, V lost 11 bases, and 12 bases had no gene match. The CDR3 length is 17 residues. The germline CDR1 and CDR2 sequences are LNHDA and SQIVND (reference sequence). The CDR3 DNA reads TGTGCCTCTTCGGGAACTAGCGGGGGTAGCTCCTACAATGAGCAGTTCTTC. Translated: CASSGTSGGSSYNEQFF.

The chain has TRBV7-2 and TRBJ1-6; 9 bases align to TRBD1. Per the germline V gene, CDR1 is SGHTA and CDR2 is FQGNSA. J was trimmed by 10 bases and V by 5 bases; bases with no gene match: 9. This CDR3 spans 15 amino acids. DNA of the CDR3: TGTGCCAGCAGCCCGTTACAGGGGGCGGTATCACCCCTCCACTTT. Its translation is CASSPLQGAVSPLHF.

The rearrangement links TRBV6-2 or TRBV6-3 to TRBJ2-7; the D gene could be TRBD1 or TRBD2 (5 bases each). V lost 2 bases to trimming and J lost 3 bases, with 14 bases between them. There are 15 residues in the CDR3. Germline V gene lookup returns CDR1 MNHEY and CDR2 SVGEGT. This chain's CDR3 is CASSYAGTGIYEQYF. The CDR3 DNA reads TGTGCCAGCAGTTACGCCGGGACGGGGATCTACGAGCAGTACTTC.

The rearrangement links TRBV30 to TRBJ1-4; TRBD1 might be the D (5 bases). V was shortened by 4 bases and J by 8 bases, with 14 bases between the two germline ends. The germline V gene encodes CDR1 GTSNPN and CDR2 SVGIG (reference sequence). The CDR3 is 13 amino acids. The CDR3 sequence: CAWKGRGVEKLFF. The DNA for the CDR3 is TGTGCCTGGAAGGGGAGAGGGGTGGAAAAACTGTTTTTT.

The rearrangement links TRBV20-1 to TRBJ1-4; D gene uncertain. Germline V lookup: CDR1 DFQATT, CDR2 SNEGSKA (reference sequence). The CDR3 sequence is 13 residues long. Trimming cost V 3 bases and J 7 bases, with 12 bases left between them. CDR3 sequence (DNA): TGCAGTGCTAGTTTCCCTTCGGGTGAAAAACTGTTTTTT. Protein sequence: CSASFPSGEKLFF.

This chain links TRBV5-1 with TRBJ2-7; maybe TRBD1 (5 bases). There are 14 residues in the CDR3. Per germline, CDR1 SGHRS and CDR2 YFSETQ. Trimming cost V 0 bases and J 2 bases, with 9 bases left between them. CDR3: CASSLGTGPYEQYF. As DNA, the CDR3 is TGCGCCAGCAGCTTGGGAACAGGCCCCTACGAGCAGTACTTC.

This chain connects TRBV11-2 to TRBJ2-6; 10 nucleotides match TRBD1. This CDR3 region has 18 residues. Trimming removed 1 base from V and 0 bases from J; junction bases left unmatched: 3. The V gene's germline CDR1 is SGHAT and CDR2 FQNNGV. The CDR3 here is CASSLGTGGISGANVLTF. The CDR3 DNA reads TGTGCCAGCAGCTTAGGGACAGGGGGAATCTCTGGGGCCAACGTCCTGACTTTC. Full variable domain (remainder filled in from reference TRBV11-2 and TRBJ2-6): EAGVAQSPRYKIIEKRQSVAFWCNPISGHATLYWYQQILGQGPKLLIQFQNNGVVDDSQLPKDRFSAERLKGVDSTLKIQPAKLEDSAVYLCASSLGTGGISGANVLTFGAGSRLTVL.

V gene TRBV18 combines with J gene TRBJ1-1, with a possible D match to TRBD1 (5 bases). The CDR3 runs 12 residues. The V gene lost 4 bases and the J gene lost 8 bases, with 11 bases spanning the gap. Germline CDR1 KGHSH, CDR2 LQKENI. The CDR3 sequence is CASSRGVEEAFF. The CDR3 DNA follows: TGTGCCAGCTCACGAGGGGTAGAGGAAGCTTTCTTT.

The chain combines TRBV10-3 with TRBJ1-1; the D is unclear. V was pared by 3 bases and J by 5 bases, with 13 bases between. The CDR3 is 14 amino acids. Germline CDR1 ENHRY, CDR2 SYGVKD. The CDR3 loop reads CAISDRAVGTEAFF. The DNA for the CDR3 is TGTGCCATCAGTGACCGGGCCGTGGGGACTGAAGCTTTCTTT.

This clone came up once. V usage is TRBV4-2 and J usage is TRBJ2-7; D remains ambiguous. From germline, CDR1 is LGHNA and CDR2 YNFKEQ. CDR3 size: 14 residues. With 0 bases removed from V and 2 bases from J, the gap between germline ends came to 8 bases. CDR3 bases: TGTGCCAGCAGCCAAGATGACGGACCCTACGAGCAGTACTTC. Translating gives CASSQDDGPYEQYF.

This chain connects TRBV5-1 to TRBJ2-6; 7 bases align to TRBD1. This CDR3 has 19 amino acids. The V gene's germline CDR1 is SGHRS and CDR2 YFSETQ. V gave up 3 bases and J gave up 1 base; unmatched junction bases: 13. The CDR3 region has the DNA TGCGCCAGCAGCTCGATTCAACAGGGGTACAGATCTGGGGCCAACGTCCTGACTTTC. Amino acid sequence: CASSSIQQGYRSGANVLTF.

The gene calls are TRBV5-1 and TRBJ1-3; no clear D gene. Trimming cost V 0 bases and J 0 bases, with 7 bases left between them. Germline values: CDR1 SGHRS, CDR2 YFSETQ. The CDR3 runs 15 residues. The DNA of the CDR3 is TGCGCCAGCAGCTTGGGACAAGTCTCTGGAAACACCATATATTTT. Amino acid sequence: CASSLGQVSGNTIYF. Variable domain in full (rest from reference TRBV5-1 and TRBJ1-3): KAGVTQTPRYLIKTRGQQVTLSCSPISGHRSVSWYQQTPGQGLQFLFEYFSETQRNKGNFPGRFSGRQFSNSRSEMNVSTLELGDSALYLCASSLGQVSGNTIYFGEGSWLTVV.

This chain joins TRBV19 and TRBJ1-1; no reliable D call. CDR3 size: 13 residues. CDR1 LNHDA and CDR2 SQIVND come from the germline V gene (reference sequence). V was trimmed by 9 bases and J by 1 base, leaving 12 bases between them. CDR3 protein: CASSEGRNTEAFF. CDR3 bases: TGTGCCAGCAGTGAGGGTAGGAACACTGAAGCTTTCTTT.

The V gene is TRBV7-2, the J gene TRBJ2-2; TRBD1 matches 7 bases. The CDR3 extends over 15 amino acids. In germline, CDR1 is SGHTA, CDR2 FQGNSA. Germline trimming cut 3 bases from V and 5 bases from J; bases unmatched to any gene: 6. The CDR3 reads CASSFRAGGTGELFF. CDR3 bases: TGTGCCAGCAGCTTTCGAGCAGGGGGTACCGGGGAGCTGTTTTTT.

This clone has a single count. The chain's CDR3 is CASSLGQGLDMNTEAFF. DNA of the CDR3: TGCGCCAGCAGCTTGGGGCAGGGGCTCGACATGAACACTGAAGCTTTCTTT. J is TRBJ1-1 and V is TRBV5-1; D possibly corresponds to TRBD1 (6 bases). CDR3 length: 17 amino acids. Germline CDR1 reads SGHRS; CDR2 reads YFSETQ. Deletions cut 0 bases from V and 0 bases from J, with 15 bases between. Complete variable domain (other parts from reference TRBV5-1 and TRBJ1-1): KAGVTQTPRYLIKTRGQQVTLSCSPISGHRSVSWYQQTPGQGLQFLFEYFSETQRNKGNFPGRFSGRQFSNSRSEMNVSTLELGDSALYLCASSLGQGLDMNTEAFFGQGTRLTVV.